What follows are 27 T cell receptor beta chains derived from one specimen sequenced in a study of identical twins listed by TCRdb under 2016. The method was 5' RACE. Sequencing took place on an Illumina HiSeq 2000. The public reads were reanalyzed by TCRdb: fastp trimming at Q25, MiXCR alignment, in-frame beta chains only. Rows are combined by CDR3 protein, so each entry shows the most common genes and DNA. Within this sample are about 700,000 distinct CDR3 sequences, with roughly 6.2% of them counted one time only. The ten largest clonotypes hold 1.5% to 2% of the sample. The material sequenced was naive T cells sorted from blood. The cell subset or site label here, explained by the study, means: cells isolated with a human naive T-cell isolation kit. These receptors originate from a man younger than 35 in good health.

In nucleotides, the CDR3 is TGCGCCAGCAGCATAATGGGGAGGATTGGCAATGAGCAGTTCTTC. Translated, it gives CASSIMGRIGNEQFF. The chain employs TRBV5-1 and TRBJ2-1, with a weak D call TRBD2 (6 bases). Trimming cost V 4 bases and J 6 bases, with 17 bases left between them. Germline-derived CDR1 and CDR2 are SGHRS and YFSETQ. The CDR3 sequence is 15 residues long. The full variable domain, completed using reference TRBV5-1 and TRBJ2-1, is KAGVTQTPRYLIKTRGQQVTLSCSPISGHRSVSWYQQTPGQGLQFLFEYFSETQRNKGNFPGRFSGRQFSNSRSEMNVSTLELGDSALYLCASSIMGRIGNEQFFGPGTRLTVL.

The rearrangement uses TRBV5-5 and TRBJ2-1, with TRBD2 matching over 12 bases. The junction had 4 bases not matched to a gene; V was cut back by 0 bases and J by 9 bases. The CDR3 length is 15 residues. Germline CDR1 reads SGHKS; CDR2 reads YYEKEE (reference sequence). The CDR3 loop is CASSLGTSGRFEQFF. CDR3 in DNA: TGTGCCAGCAGCTTGGGTACTAGCGGGAGGTTTGAGCAGTTCTTC.

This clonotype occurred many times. CDR3 amino acids: CSATHGTSEETQYF. DNA of the CDR3: TGCAGTGCTACCCACGGGACTAGCGAAGAGACCCAGTACTTC. The chain couples TRBV20-1 to TRBJ2-5, with TRBD2 identical over 10 bases. Germline lookup yields CDR1 DFQATT and CDR2 SNEGSKA (reference sequence). The CDR3 consists of 14 residues. V lost 4 bases and J lost 3; bases outside the gene matches: 5.

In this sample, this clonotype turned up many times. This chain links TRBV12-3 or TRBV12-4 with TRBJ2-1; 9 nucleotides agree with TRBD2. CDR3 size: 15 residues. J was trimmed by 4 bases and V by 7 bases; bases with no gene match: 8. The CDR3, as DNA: TGTGCCAGCACCCGACGGCGGGAGGGGTACAATGAGCAGTTCTTC. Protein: CASTRRREGYNEQFF.

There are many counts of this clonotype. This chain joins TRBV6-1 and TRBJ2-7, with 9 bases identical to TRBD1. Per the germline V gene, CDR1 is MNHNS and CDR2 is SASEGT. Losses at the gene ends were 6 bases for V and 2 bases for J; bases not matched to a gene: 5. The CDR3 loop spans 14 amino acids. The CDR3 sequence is CASSRGTGTYEQYV. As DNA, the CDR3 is TGTGCCAGCAGCCGCGGGACAGGGACCTACGAGCAGTACGTC.

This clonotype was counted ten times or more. This CDR3 reads CASSLGGTGTYNEQFF. The DNA for the CDR3 is TGCGCCAGCAGCCTAGGAGGTACGGGAACCTACAATGAGCAGTTCTTC. The chain joins TRBV5-1 to TRBJ2-1; tentatively, D is TRBD2 (5 bases). This CDR3 has 16 residues. Trimming cost V 4 bases and J 2 bases, with 16 bases left between them. CDR1 is SGHRS and CDR2 is YFSETQ in the germline V gene.

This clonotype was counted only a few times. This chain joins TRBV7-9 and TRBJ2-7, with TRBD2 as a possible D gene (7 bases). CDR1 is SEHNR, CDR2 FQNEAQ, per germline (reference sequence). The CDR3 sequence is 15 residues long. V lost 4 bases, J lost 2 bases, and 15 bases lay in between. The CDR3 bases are TGTGCCAGCAGCTCCGAGCGGGACAAGACCTACGAGCAGTACTTC. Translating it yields CASSSERDKTYEQYF.

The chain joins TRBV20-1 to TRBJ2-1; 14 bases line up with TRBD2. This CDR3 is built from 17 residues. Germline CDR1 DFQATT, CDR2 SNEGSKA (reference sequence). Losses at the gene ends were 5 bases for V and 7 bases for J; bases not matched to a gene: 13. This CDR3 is CSASRLAGGPQGNEQFF. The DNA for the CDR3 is TGCAGTGCTTCTCGACTAGCGGGAGGGCCACAGGGAAATGAGCAGTTCTTC.

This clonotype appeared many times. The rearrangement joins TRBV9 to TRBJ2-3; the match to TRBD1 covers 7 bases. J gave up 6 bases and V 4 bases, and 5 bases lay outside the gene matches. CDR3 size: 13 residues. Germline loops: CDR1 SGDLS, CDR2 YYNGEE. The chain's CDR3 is CASSITGEDTQYF. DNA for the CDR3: TGTGCCAGCAGCATAACAGGGGAGGATACGCAGTATTTT. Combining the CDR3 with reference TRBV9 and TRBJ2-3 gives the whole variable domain DSGVTQTPKHLITATGQRVTLRCSPRSGDLSVYWYQQSLDQGLQFLIQYYNGEERAKGNILERFSAQQFPDLHSELNLSSLELGDSALYFCASSITGEDTQYFGPGTRLTVL.

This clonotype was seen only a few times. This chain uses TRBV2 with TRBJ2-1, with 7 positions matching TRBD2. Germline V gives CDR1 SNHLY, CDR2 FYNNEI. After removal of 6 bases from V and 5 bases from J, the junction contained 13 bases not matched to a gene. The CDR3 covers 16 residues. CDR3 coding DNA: TGTGCCAGCAGGCCCCAGCGGGGCCGACTGGACAATGAGCAGTTCTTC. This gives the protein CASRPQRGRLDNEQFF. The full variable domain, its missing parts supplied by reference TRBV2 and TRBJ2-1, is EPEVTQTPSHQVTQMGQEVILRCVPISNHLYFYWYRQILGQKVEFLVSFYNNEISEKSEIFDDQFSVERPDGSNFTLKIRSTKLEDSAMYFCASRPQRGRLDNEQFFGPGTRLTVL.

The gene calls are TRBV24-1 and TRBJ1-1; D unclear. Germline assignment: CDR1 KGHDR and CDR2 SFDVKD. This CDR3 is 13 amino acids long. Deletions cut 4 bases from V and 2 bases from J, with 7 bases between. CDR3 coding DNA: TGTGCCACCAGTGACTTTCCTAACACTGAAGCTTTCTTT. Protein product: CATSDFPNTEAFF.

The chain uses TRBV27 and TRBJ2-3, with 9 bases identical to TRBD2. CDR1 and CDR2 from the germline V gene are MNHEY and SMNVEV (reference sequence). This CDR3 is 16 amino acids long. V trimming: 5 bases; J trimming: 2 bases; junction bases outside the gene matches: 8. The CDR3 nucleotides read TGTGCCAGCAGTGACGGACTAGCGTATACCACAGATACGCAGTATTTT. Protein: CASSDGLAYTTDTQYF.

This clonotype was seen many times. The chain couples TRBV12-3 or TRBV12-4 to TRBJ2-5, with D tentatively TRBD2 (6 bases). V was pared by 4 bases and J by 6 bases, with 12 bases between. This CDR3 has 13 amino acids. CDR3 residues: CASSYRTTKTQYF. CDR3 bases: TGTGCCAGCAGTTACCGGACTACTAAGACCCAGTACTTC.

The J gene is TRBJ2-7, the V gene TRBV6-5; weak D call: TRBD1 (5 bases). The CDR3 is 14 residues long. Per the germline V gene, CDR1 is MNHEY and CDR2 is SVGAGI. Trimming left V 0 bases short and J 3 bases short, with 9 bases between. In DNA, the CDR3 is TGTGCCAGCAGTTACTCTGACAGAAACTACGAGCAGTACGTC. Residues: CASSYSDRNYEQYV.

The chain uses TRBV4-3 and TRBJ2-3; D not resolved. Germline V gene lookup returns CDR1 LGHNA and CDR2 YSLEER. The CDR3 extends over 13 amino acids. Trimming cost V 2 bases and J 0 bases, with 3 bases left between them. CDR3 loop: CASSQTSTDTQYF. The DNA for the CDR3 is TGCGCCAGCAGCCAAACTAGCACAGATACGCAGTATTTT.

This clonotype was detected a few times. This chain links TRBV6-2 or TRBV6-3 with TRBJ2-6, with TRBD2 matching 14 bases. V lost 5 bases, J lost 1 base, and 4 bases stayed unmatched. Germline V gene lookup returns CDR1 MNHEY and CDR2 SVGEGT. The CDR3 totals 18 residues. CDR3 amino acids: CASSGTSGSPSGANVLTF. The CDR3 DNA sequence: TGTGCCAGCAGTGGGACTAGCGGGAGCCCTTCTGGGGCCAACGTCCTGACTTTC.

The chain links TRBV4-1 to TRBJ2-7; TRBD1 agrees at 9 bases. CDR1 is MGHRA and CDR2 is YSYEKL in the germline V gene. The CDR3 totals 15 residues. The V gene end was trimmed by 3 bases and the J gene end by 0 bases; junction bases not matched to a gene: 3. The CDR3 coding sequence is TGCGCCAGCAGCCAGAGGGGACAGGGCTCCTACGAGCAGTACTTC. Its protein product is CASSQRGQGSYEQYF.

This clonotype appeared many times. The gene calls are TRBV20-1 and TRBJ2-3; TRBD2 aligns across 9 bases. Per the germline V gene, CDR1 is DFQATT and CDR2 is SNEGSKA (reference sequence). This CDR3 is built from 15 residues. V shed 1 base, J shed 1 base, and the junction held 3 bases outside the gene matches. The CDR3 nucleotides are TGCAGTGCTAGAGCATTAGCGGGAGGCACAGATACGCAGTATTTT. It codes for CSARALAGGTDTQYF.

The CDR3 protein is CASRFGQGLNEQFF. The CDR3 coding sequence is TGCGCCAGCAGGTTCGGACAGGGGCTCAATGAGCAGTTCTTC. This chain joins TRBV5-1 and TRBJ2-1; 9 positions match TRBD1. The CDR3 sequence is 14 residues long. V was pared by 5 bases and J by 6 bases, with 6 bases of the junction left unmatched. Germline CDR1 and CDR2: SGHRS and YFSETQ.

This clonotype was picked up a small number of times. The CDR3: CASSQDQETSSYNEQFF. The CDR3 coding sequence is TGTGCCAGCAGCCAAGACCAAGAGACTAGTTCATACAATGAGCAGTTCTTC. This sequence joins TRBV4-2 and TRBJ2-1, with D possibly matching TRBD2 (6 bases). Germline values: CDR1 LGHNA, CDR2 YNFKEQ. The length of the CDR3 is 17 residues. Trimming cost V 0 bases and J 4 bases, with 16 bases left between them.

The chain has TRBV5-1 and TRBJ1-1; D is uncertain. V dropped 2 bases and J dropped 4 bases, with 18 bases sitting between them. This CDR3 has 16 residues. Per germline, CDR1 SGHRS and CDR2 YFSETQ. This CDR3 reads CASSLITVAGGTEAFF. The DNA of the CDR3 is TGCGCCAGCAGCTTAATAACAGTGGCCGGAGGCACTGAAGCTTTCTTT.

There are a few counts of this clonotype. CDR3 DNA: TGCAGCGTTGAAGGGGACAGGGCCTACGAGCAGTACTTC. Its translation: CSVEGDRAYEQYF. This chain uses TRBV29-1 with TRBJ2-7; 9 nucleotides match TRBD1. Germline V gene sequence: CDR1 SQVTM, CDR2 ANQGSEA. V gave up 1 base and J gave up 2 bases; unmatched junction bases: 0. This CDR3 is built from 13 residues.

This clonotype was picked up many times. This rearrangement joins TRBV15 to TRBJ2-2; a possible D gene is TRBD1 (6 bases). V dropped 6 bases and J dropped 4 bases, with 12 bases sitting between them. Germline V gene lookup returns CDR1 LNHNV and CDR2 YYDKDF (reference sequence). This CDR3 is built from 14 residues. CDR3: CATSSHRATGELFF. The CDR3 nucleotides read TGTGCCACCAGTTCCCACAGGGCCACCGGGGAGCTGTTTTTT. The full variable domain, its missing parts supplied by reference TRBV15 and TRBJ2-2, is DAMVIQNPRYQVTQFGKPVTLSCSQTLNHNVMYWYQQKSSQAPKLLFHYYDKDFNNEADTPDNFQSRRPNTSFCFLDIRSPGLGDTAMYLCATSSHRATGELFFGEGSRLTVL.

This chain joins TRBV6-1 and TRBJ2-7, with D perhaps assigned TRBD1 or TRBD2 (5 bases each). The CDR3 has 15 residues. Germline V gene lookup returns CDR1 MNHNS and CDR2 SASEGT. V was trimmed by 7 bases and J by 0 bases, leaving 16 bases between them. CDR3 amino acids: CASKPGLTGSYEQYV. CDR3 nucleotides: TGTGCCAGCAAGCCGGGGCTCACGGGCTCCTACGAGCAGTACGTC.

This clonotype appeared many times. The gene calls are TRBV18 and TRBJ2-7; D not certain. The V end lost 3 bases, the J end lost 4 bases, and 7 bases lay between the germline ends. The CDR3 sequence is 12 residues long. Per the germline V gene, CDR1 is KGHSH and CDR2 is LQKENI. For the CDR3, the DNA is TGTGCCAGCTCACCCGCGAGGTACGAGCAGTACTTC. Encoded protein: CASSPARYEQYF.

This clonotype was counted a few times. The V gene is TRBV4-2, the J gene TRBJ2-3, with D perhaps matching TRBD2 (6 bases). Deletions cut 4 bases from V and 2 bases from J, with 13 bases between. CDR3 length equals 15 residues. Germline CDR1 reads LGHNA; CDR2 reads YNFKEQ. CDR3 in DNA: TGTGCCAGCAGCCTTGCAGCGGGCACCACAGATACGCAGTATTTT. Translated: CASSLAAGTTDTQYF.

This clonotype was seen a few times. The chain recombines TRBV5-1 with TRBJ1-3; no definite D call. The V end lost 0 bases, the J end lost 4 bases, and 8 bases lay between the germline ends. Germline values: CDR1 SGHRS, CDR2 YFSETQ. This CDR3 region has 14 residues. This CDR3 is CASSLVGLGNTIYF. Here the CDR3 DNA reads TGCGCCAGCAGCTTGGTAGGCCTCGGAAACACCATATATTTT. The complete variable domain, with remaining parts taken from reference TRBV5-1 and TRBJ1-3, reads KAGVTQTPRYLIKTRGQQVTLSCSPISGHRSVSWYQQTPGQGLQFLFEYFSETQRNKGNFPGRFSGRQFSNSRSEMNVSTLELGDSALYLCASSLVGLGNTIYFGEGSWLTVV.